The 13 T cell receptor beta chains below all came from one sample that was sequenced in a study of blood T cells in healthy people across ages. Then a second PCR, running about 7 to 11 cycles, was carried out with a sample-barcoded 5' primer and a J-beta primer mix. TCRdb re-called the 5' RACE reads with MiXCR, one entry per CDR3 protein. This sample has 1.4 million to 1.5 million distinct CDR3 sequences; roughly 45% occur once, and the top ten carry under 8%. Sequenced material: blood. Receptors were obtained from a woman aged 18 to 35 in good health.

The chain has TRBV6-1 and TRBJ2-5; tentatively, D is TRBD2 (5 bases). Germline CDR1 reads MNHNS; CDR2 reads SASEGT. This CDR3 spans 15 amino acids. The V and J ends lost 9 bases and 2 bases respectively, with 19 bases between them. For the CDR3, the DNA is TGTGCCAGTAGCTCAGGACGGGAAGATCAAGAGACCCAGTACTTC. This gives the protein CASSSGREDQETQYF.

The J gene is TRBJ2-1, the V gene TRBV20-1; D is possibly TRBD1 (7 bases). In germline, CDR1 is DFQATT, CDR2 SNEGSKA (reference sequence). This CDR3 is built from 15 residues. V dropped 0 bases and J dropped 5 bases, with 14 bases sitting between them. For the CDR3, the DNA is TGCAGTGCTAGAGAGACAGGGTGGGGGGACAATGAGCAGTTCTTC. Protein product: CSARETGWGDNEQFF.

The V gene is TRBV6-4, the J gene TRBJ1-2, with 7 nucleotides matching TRBD1. The CDR3 is 15 amino acids. Germline V gene lookup returns CDR1 MRHNA and CDR2 SNTAGT. The V segment lost 2 bases and the J segment 5 bases; nucleotides outside the gene matches: 8. The chain's CDR3 is CASSDDSTGTYGYTF. The CDR3 DNA sequence: TGTGCCAGCAGTGACGATTCGACAGGGACGTATGGCTACACCTTC.

This clonotype was recorded a few times. This rearrangement joins TRBV20-1 to TRBJ1-2, with D possibly TRBD1 on 5 matching bases. Trimming took 3 bases from V and 5 from J, leaving 13 bases between them. In germline, CDR1 is DFQATT, CDR2 SNEGSKA (reference sequence). CDR3 size: 13 residues. The CDR3 region has the DNA TGCAGTGCTAGTAGCCAGGGATTTTATGGCTACACCTTC. This encodes CSASSQGFYGYTF.

The rearrangement joins TRBV20-1 to TRBJ2-1; 7 nucleotides agree with TRBD2. Germline CDR1 reads DFQATT; CDR2 reads SNEGSKA (reference sequence). J gave up 6 bases and V 0 bases, and 8 bases lay outside the gene matches. The CDR3 is 15 amino acids. Here the CDR3 reads CSARDFGLGCNEQFF. In DNA form, the CDR3 reads TGCAGTGCTAGAGATTTCGGACTAGGATGCAATGAGCAGTTCTTC.

CDR3 bases: TGCAGTGCTAGAGTACGGACTAGCGCCGGGGAGCTGTTTTTT. Translated, it gives CSARVRTSAGELFF. The chain combines TRBV20-1 with TRBJ2-2; TRBD2 aligns across 9 bases. There are 14 residues in the CDR3. Germline CDR1 reads DFQATT; CDR2 reads SNEGSKA (reference sequence). V was clipped by 1 base and J by 6 bases; unmatched bases: 3.

The V gene is TRBV4-1, the J gene TRBJ2-7, with 13 bases fitting TRBD2. Germline-derived CDR1 and CDR2 are MGHRA and YSYEKL. The CDR3 length is 18 residues. With V trimmed by 0 bases and J by 7 bases, 12 bases remained unmatched. CDR3 amino acids: CASSQDRTGTSGNDEQYF. CDR3 DNA: TGCGCCAGCAGCCAAGATCGCACGGGGACTAGCGGGAATGATGAGCAGTACTTC.

This clonotype was observed a handful of times. The chain carries TRBV5-1 and TRBJ1-4; D is ambiguous. V was shortened by 0 bases and J by 0 bases, with 6 bases between the two germline ends. The germline V gene has CDR1 SGHRS and CDR2 YFSETQ. This CDR3 is 15 amino acids long. The CDR3 DNA sequence: TGCGCCAGCAGCTTGGGGCATGCAACTAATGAAAAACTGTTTTTT. Its translation: CASSLGHATNEKLFF.

The chain couples TRBV6-6 to TRBJ2-7; D gene uncertain. Germline CDR1 is MNHNY and CDR2 is SVGAGI (reference sequence). The CDR3 has 14 amino acids. V lost 6 bases to trimming and J lost 3 bases, with 15 bases between them. Here the CDR3 DNA reads TGTGCCAGCAGAAGGCCCGGCTCCCTCTACGAGCAGTACTTC. It codes for CASRRPGSLYEQYF.

This clonotype has ten or more counts. The gene calls are TRBV7-9 and TRBJ2-5; TRBD2 might be the D (6 bases). V was pared by 6 bases and J by 5 bases, with 19 bases between. The CDR3 extends over 15 amino acids. From germline, CDR1 is SEHNR and CDR2 FQNEAQ (reference sequence). For the CDR3, the DNA is TGTGCCAGCAGACAAGGACCGGGACGGGAGGAGACCCAGTACTTC. Translating gives CASRQGPGREETQYF.

This clonotype was picked up one time. The V gene is TRBV6-1, the J gene TRBJ1-5; no firm D call. The CDR3 runs 15 residues. CDR1 is MNHNS and CDR2 is SASEGT in the germline V gene. Trimming removed 5 bases at V and 0 bases at J, with 11 bases between. In nucleotides, the CDR3 is TGTGCCAGCAGTTCCGCCACCGGTAGCAATCAGCCCCAGCATTTT. Encoded protein: CASSSATGSNQPQHF.

The chain links TRBV7-9 to TRBJ1-1; maybe TRBD1 (5 bases). This CDR3 is 12 amino acids long. V was trimmed by 3 bases and J by 13 bases, leaving 15 bases between them. Germline CDR1 reads SEHNR; CDR2 reads FQNEAQ (reference sequence). This CDR3 reads CASSFSGTPDFF. The CDR3 bases are TGTGCCAGCAGCTTTTCCGGGACCCCTGATTTCTTT.

This clonotype was seen more than once but under ten times. The chain joins TRBV7-6 to TRBJ2-7, with 12 positions matching TRBD2. Germline lookup yields CDR1 SGHVS and CDR2 FNYEAQ. The CDR3 is 15 residues long. J lost 6 bases, V lost 3 bases, and 6 bases had no gene match. CDR3 sequence: CASSFGLAGIGEQYF. Here the CDR3 DNA reads TGTGCCAGCAGCTTCGGACTAGCGGGAATTGGCGAGCAGTACTTC.